This TCR beta chain comes out of a study of cytomegalovirus exposure and HLA in healthy donors. In the study overall: Out of 398 genotyped donors, less than 90% belonged to the Caucasian-associated ancestry cluster.

The CDR3 extends over 16 amino acids. Germline CDR1 LNHDA, CDR2 SQIVND (reference sequence). The J segment lost 6 bases and the V segment lost 9 bases, leaving 16 bases of the junction unmatched. 60 Vbeta and 13 Jbeta primers were used in PCR. TCRdb's copy holds only in-frame clones and misses some; the assay was immunoSEQ multiplex PCR. The table lists about 170,000 clones, 81% of them singletons, with roughly 4.9% in the top ten. The source material was PBMCs. The TCR originated in a woman aged 18-29 years in good health and CMV-seropositive. V usage is TRBV19 and J usage is TRBJ1-2; 10 bases agree with TRBD1. CDR3: CASLDRGRKATDGYTF. The CDR3 nucleotides are TGTGCCAGCCTAGACAGGGGGCGGAAAGCCACGGATGGCTACACCTTC.